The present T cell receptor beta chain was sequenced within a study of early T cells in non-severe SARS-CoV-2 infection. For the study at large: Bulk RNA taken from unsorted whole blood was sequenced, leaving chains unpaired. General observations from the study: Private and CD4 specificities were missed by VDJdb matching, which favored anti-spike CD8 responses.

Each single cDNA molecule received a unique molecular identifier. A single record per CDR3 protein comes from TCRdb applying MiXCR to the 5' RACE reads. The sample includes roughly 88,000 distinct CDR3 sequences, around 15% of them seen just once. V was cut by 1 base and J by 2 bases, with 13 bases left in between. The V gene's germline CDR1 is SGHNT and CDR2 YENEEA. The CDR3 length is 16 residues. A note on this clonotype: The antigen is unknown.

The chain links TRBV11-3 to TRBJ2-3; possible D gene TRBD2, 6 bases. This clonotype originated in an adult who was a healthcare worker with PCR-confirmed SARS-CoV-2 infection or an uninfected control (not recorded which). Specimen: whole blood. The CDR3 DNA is TGTGCCAGCAGCTTAGGAGGCGGGGCCCTCACAGATACGCAGTATTTT. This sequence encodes CASSLGGGALTDTQYF.